This TCR beta chain stems from a study of T cells in Graves' hyperthyroidism and ophthalmopathy. Notes on the study in general: The blood repertoire included most of the expanded thyroid clonotypes above 0.001.

Clinical Activity Scores of at least 3, NOSPECS grades of at least 4 and durations under 3 months characterized ophthalmopathy patients. CDR3 length: 15 residues. The V end was cut by 8 bases, the J end by 6 bases, with 22 bases between. Germline values: CDR1 LGHDT, CDR2 YNNKEL (reference sequence). Using RNA transcripts as the source, TCR beta CDR3 regions were amplified. When the TCR CDR3 underwent first-round RT-PCR, the HTBI primer set was used. One entry per CDR3 protein results from TCRdb running MiXCR on the multiplex PCR reads. The profile shows fewer than 450,000 distinct CDR3 sequences, nearly 15% of them singletons. Regarding this clonotype: What it binds is not known.

The V and J genes are TRBV3-1 and TRBJ2-5; possibly TRBD2 for D (5 bases). Sequenced material: blood. The receptor's source is a woman aged 60 to 75 with Graves' ophthalmopathy. Here the CDR3 reads CASSTHSESRQTQYF. DNA of the CDR3: TGTGCCAGCTCGACCCATAGCGAGAGCAGGCAGACCCAGTACTTC.